One T cell receptor beta chain is described in this entry. Antigen: not known. The data stem from a study of shared clonotypes between healthy human individuals. Study in general: Donors had three CD4 naive, three CD4 memory, two CD8 naive and one CD8 memory plate apiece. Study outcomes and limitations: It was the non-shared clonotypes that had lower generation probabilities than clonotypes shared by all four donors.

V lost 3 bases, J lost 3 bases, and 6 bases stayed unmatched. The CDR3 contains 16 residues. CDR1 SGHDT and CDR2 YYEEEE come from the germline V gene. Libraries were prepared by immunoSEQ multiplex PCR; TCRdb keeps only in-frame clonotypes and omits some of them. This repertoire shows 950,000 to 1,200,000 clones, roughly 80% found once; its top ten account for approximately 0.9%. This TCR was sampled from a man aged 18 to 30 in good health. Some clones in this sample may be carry-over from other donors' samples. Sequencing was done on a sample of memory CD4+ T cells from PBMCs. Subset specified: CD45RA-negative fraction. V is TRBV5-6 and J is TRBJ2-1; 10 positions agree with TRBD1. CDR3 sequence reads: CASSSAGTGDYNEQFF. CDR3 bases: TGTGCCAGCAGCTCGGCCGGGACAGGGGACTACAATGAGCAGTTCTTC.